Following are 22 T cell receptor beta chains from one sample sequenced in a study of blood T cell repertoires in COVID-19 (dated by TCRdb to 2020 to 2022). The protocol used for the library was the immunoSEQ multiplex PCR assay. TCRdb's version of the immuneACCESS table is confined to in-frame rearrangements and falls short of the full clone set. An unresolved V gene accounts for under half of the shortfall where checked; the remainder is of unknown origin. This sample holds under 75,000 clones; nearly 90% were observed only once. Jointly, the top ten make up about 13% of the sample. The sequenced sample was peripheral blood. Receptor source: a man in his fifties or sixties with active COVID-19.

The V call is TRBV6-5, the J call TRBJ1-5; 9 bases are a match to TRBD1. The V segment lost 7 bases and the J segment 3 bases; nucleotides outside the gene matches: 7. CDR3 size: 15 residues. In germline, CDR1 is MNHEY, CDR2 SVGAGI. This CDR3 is CASKKQGAINQPQHF. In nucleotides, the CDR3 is TGTGCCAGCAAAAAACAGGGGGCTATCAATCAGCCCCAGCATTTT.

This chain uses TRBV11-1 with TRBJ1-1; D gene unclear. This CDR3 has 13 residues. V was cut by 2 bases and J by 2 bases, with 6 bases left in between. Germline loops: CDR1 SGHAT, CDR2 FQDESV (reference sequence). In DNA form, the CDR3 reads TGTGCCAGCAGCTTACCAGGAAACACTGAAGCTTTCTTT. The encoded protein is CASSLPGNTEAFF.

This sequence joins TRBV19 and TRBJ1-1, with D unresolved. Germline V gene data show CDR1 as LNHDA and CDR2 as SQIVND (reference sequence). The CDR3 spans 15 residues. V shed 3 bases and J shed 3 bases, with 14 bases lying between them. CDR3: CASSMLLRDDTEAFF. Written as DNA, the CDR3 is TGTGCCAGTAGTATGTTGTTGAGGGATGACACTGAAGCTTTCTTT.

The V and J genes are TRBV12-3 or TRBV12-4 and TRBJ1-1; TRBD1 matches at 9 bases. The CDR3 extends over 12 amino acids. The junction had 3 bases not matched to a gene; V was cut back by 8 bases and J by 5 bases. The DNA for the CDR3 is TGTGCCAGCCTGACAGGGGGGACTGAAGCTTTCTTT. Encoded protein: CASLTGGTEAFF.

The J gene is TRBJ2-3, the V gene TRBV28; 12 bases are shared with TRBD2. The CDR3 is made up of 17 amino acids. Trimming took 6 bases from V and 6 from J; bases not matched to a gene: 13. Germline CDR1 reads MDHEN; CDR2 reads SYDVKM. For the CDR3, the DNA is TGTGCCAGCAGCCCACGCATACTAGCGGGGGGTGGGGATACGCAGTATTTT. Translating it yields CASSPRILAGGGDTQYF.

The CDR3 here is CASSLNPAHPQNIQYF. CDR3 sequence (DNA): TGTGCCAGCAGCTTAAATCCCGCTCACCCACAGAACATTCAGTACTTC. This chain links TRBV7-3 with TRBJ2-4; no clear D gene. The CDR3 is made up of 16 amino acids. Trimming removed 1 base from V and 7 bases from J, with 17 bases in between. Looked up from germline, CDR1 is SGHTA and CDR2 is FQGTGA. The full variable domain, rest sourced from reference TRBV7-3 and TRBJ2-4, is GAGVSQTPSNKVTEKGKYVELRCDPISGHTALYWYRQSLGQGPEFLIYFQGTGAADDSGLPNDRFFAVRPEGSVSTLKIQRTERGDSAVYLCASSLNPAHPQNIQYFGAGTRLSVL.

The CDR3 DNA reads TGTGCCAGCTCACTCCTAGCGGGGGGTAGCAATGAGCAGTTCTTC. Residues: CASSLLAGGSNEQFF. This rearrangement joins TRBV18 to TRBJ2-1; TRBD2 agrees at 11 bases. The germline gives CDR1 KGHSH, CDR2 LQKENI. The junction had 5 bases not matched to a gene; V was cut back by 4 bases and J by 6 bases. CDR3 size: 15 residues.

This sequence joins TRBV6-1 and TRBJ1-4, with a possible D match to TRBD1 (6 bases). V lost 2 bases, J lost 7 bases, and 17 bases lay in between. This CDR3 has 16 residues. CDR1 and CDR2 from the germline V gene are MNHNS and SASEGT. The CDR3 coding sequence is TGTGCCAGCAGTGAAACGGGGGGCGCGATTGCTGAAAAACTGTTTTTT. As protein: CASSETGGAIAEKLFF.

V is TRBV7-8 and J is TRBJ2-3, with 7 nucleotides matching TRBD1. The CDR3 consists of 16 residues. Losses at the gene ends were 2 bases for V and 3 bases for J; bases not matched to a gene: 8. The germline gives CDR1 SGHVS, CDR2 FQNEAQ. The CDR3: CASSLWADRETDTQYF. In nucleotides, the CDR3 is TGTGCCAGCAGCTTATGGGCCGACAGGGAAACAGATACGCAGTATTTT. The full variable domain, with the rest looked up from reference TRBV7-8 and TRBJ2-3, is GAGVSQSPRYKVAKRGQDVALRCDPISGHVSLFWYQQALGQGPEFLTYFQNEAQLDKSGLPSDRFFAERPEGSVSTLKIQRTQQEDSAVYLCASSLWADRETDTQYFGPGTRLTVL.

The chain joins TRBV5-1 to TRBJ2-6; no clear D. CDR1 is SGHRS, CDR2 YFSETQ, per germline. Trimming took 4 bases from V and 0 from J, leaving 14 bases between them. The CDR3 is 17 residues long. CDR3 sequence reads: CASSRSMVDSGANVLTF. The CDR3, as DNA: TGCGCCAGCAGCCGCAGTATGGTCGACTCTGGGGCCAACGTCCTGACTTTC.

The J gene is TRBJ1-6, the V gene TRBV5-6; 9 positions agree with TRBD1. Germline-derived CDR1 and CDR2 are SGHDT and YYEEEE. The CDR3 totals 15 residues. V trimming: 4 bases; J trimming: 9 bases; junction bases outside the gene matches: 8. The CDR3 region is CASSRNRGQGSPLHF. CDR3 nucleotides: TGTGCCAGCAGCCGGAACAGGGGGCAGGGTTCACCCCTCCACTTT. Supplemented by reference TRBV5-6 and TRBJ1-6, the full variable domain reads DAGVTQSPTHLIKTRGQQVTLRCSPKSGHDTVSWYQQALGQGPQFIFQYYEEEERQRGNFPDRFSGHQFPNYSSELNVNALLLGDSALYLCASSRNRGQGSPLHFGNGTRLTVT.

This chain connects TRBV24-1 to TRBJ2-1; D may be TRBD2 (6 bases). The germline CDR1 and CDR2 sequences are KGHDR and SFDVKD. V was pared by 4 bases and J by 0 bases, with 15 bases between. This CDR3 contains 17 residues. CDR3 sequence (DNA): TGTGCCACCAGTGACCAAGGCCGGGGACTCTCCTACAATGAGCAGTTCTTC. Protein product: CATSDQGRGLSYNEQFF.

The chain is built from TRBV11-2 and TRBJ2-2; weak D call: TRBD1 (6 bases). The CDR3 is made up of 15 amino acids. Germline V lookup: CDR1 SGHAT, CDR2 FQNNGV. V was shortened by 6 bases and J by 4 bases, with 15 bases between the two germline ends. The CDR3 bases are TGTGCCAGCAGTCCAGTAAGGGGGTCCACCGGGGAGCTGTTTTTT. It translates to CASSPVRGSTGELFF.

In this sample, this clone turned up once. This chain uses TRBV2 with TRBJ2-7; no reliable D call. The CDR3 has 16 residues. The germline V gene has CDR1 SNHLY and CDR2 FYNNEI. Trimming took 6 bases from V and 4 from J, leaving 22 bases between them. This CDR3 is CASRDESVVWSYEQYF. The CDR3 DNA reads TGTGCCAGCAGAGATGAATCGGTTGTGTGGTCGTACGAGCAGTACTTC.

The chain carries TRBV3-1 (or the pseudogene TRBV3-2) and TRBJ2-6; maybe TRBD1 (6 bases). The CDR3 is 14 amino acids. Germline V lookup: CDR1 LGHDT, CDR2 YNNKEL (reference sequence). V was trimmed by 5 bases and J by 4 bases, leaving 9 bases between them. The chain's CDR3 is CASSYRAGANVLTF. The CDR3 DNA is TGTGCCAGCAGCTACAGGGCCGGGGCCAACGTCCTGACTTTC.

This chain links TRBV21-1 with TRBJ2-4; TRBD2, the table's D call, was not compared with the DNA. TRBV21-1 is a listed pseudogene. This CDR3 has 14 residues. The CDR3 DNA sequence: TGTGCCAGCCCGGGGGGTCATGGCAAAAACATTCAGTACTTC. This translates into CASPGGHGKNIQYF.

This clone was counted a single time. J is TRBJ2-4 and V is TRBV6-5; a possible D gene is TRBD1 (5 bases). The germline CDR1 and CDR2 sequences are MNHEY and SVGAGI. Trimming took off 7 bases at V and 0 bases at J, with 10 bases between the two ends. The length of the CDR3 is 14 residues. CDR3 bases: TGTGCCAGCACCCTCACAGGAGCCAAAAACATTCAGTACTTC. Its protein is CASTLTGAKNIQYF.

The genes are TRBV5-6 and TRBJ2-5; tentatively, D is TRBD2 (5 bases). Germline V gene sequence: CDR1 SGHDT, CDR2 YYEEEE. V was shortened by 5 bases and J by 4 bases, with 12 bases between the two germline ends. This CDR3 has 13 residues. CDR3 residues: CASSPVAGETQYF. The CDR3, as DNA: TGTGCCAGCAGTCCAGTCGCGGGAGAGACCCAGTACTTC.

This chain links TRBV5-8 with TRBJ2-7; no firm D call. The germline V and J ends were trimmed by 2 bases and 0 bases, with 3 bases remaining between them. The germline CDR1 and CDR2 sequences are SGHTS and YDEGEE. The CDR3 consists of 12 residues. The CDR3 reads CASSFSSYEQYF. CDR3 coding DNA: TGTGCCAGCAGCTTTAGCTCCTACGAGCAGTACTTC.

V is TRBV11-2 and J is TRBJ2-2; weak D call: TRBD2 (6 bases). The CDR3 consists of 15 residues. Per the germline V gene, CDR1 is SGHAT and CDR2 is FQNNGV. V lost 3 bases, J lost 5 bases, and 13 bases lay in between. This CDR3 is CASSFGAGMTGELFF. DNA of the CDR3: TGTGCCAGCAGCTTCGGTGCGGGGATGACCGGGGAGCTGTTTTTT. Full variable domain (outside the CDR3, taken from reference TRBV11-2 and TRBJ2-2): EAGVAQSPRYKIIEKRQSVAFWCNPISGHATLYWYQQILGQGPKLLIQFQNNGVVDDSQLPKDRFSAERLKGVDSTLKIQPAKLEDSAVYLCASSFGAGMTGELFFGEGSRLTVL.

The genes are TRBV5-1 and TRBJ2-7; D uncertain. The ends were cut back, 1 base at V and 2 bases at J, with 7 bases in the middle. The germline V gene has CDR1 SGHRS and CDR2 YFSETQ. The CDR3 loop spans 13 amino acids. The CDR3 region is CASSLTGPYEQYF. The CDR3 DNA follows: TGCGCCAGCAGCTTGACGGGTCCCTACGAGCAGTACTTC.

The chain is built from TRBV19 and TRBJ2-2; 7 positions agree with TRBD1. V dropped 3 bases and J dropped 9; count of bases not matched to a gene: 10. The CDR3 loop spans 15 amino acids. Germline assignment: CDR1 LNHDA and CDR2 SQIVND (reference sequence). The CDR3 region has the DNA TGTGCCAGTAGTATCGCGGCAGGGGGTCTCCGGGAGCTGTTTTTT. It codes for CASSIAAGGLRELFF. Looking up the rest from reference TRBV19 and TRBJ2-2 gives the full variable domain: DGGITQSPKYLFRKEGQNVTLSCEQNLNHDAMYWYRQDPGQGLRLIYYSQIVNDFQKGDIAEGYSVSREKKESFPLTVTSAQKNPTAFYLCASSIAAGGLRELFFGEGSRLTVL.